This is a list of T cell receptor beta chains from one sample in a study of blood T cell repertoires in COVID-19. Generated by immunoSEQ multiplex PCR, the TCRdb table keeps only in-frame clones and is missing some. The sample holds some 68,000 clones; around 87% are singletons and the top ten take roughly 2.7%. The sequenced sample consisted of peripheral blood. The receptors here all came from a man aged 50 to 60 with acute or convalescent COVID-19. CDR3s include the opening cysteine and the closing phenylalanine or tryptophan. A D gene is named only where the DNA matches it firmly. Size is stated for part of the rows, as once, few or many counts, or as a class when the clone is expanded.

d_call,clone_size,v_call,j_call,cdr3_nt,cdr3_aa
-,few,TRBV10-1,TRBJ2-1,TGCGCCAGCAGTTCCGGGACCTACAATGAGCAGTTCTTC,CASSSGTYNEQFF
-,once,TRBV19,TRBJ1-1,TGTGCCAGTAGTGTCTCCCAGGGGTACACTGAAGCTTTCTTT,CASSVSQGYTEAFF
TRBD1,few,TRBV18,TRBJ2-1,TGTGCCAGCTCACCGGGCGAGGGGGCCAATGAGCAGTTCTTC,CASSPGEGANEQFF
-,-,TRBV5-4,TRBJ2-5,TGTGCCAGCAGCACTCAAGAGACCCAGTACTTC,CASSTQETQYF
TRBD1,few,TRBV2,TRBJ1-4,TGTGCCAGCAGTCCGGGACAGGGTAATGAAAAACTGTTTTTT,CASSPGQGNEKLFF
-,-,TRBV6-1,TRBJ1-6,TGTGCCAGCAGTGATGGGGGGTCGCCACCCCTCCACTTT,CASSDGGSPPLHF
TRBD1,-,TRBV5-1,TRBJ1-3,TGCGCCAGCAGCTGGACAGGGTCTGGAAACACCATATATTTT,CASSWTGSGNTIYF
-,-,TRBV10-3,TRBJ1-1,TGTGCCATCAGGCCTCGGGGTCTTGACACTGAAGCTTTCTTT,CAIRPRGLDTEAFF
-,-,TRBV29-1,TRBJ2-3,TGCAGCGTTGAATCGTCCACAGATACGCAGTATTTT,CSVESSTDTQYF
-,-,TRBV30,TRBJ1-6,TGTGCCTGGAGTGTACCGGGCAGGGGTCACTCACCCCTCCACTTT,CAWSVPGRGHSPLHF
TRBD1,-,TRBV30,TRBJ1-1,TGTGCCGCGACAGGGGATTATTACACTGAAGCTTTCTTT,CAATGDYYTEAFF
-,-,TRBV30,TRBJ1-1,TGTGCCTGGGAGGAGGGGATAGGAGACACTGAAGCTTTCTTT,CAWEEGIGDTEAFF
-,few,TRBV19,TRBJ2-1,TGTGCCAGTAGGAACAAGGGGTCCGCGCAGTTCTTC,CASRNKGSAQFF
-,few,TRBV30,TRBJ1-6,TGTGCCTGGGCACGCGATAATTCACCCCTCCACTTT,CAWARDNSPLHF
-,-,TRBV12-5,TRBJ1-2,TGTGCTAGTGGTTTTAGGACAGACGCGGGCTACACCTTC,CASGFRTDAGYTF
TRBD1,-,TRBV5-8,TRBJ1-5,TGTGCCAGCACTCGGACCAGGGGGCGGGATCAGCCCCAGCATTTT,CASTRTRGRDQPQHF
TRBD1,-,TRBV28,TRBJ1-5,TGTGCCAGCACCTCTGGAGGGGGCCGCAATCAGCCCCAGCATTTT,CASTSGGGRNQPQHF
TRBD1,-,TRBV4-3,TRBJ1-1,TGCGCCAGCAGCCATAGAACAGGGGCAGCTGAAGCTTTCTTT,CASSHRTGAAEAFF
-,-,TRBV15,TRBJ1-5,TGTGCCACCAGCAGAGATCTTACCCGGACACAGCCCCAGCATTTT,CATSRDLTRTQPQHF
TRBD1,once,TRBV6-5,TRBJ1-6,TGTGCCAGCGGGGCCCAACAGGGGTATAATTCACCCCTCCACTTT,CASGAQQGYNSPLHF
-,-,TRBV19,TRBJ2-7,TGTGCCAGTAGTATAGATCGAGGCAGAGACTACGAGCAGTACTTC,CASSIDRGRDYEQYF
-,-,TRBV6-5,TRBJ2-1,TGTGCCAGCAGTTACTCTTCGGGGAATGAGCAGTTCTTC,CASSYSSGNEQFF
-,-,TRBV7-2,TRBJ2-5,TGTGCCAGCAGCTTTGGGGCCATACAAGAGACCCAGTACTTC,CASSFGAIQETQYF
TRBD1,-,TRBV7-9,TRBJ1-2,TGTGCCAGCAGGCCACCCTACAGGGGGCGAAGGGACTATGGCTACACCTTC,CASRPPYRGRRDYGYTF
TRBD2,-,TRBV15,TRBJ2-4,TGTGCCACCAGCAGAGGTCGGGACTACAAAAACATTCAGTACTTC,CATSRGRDYKNIQYF
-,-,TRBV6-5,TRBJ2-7,TGTGCCAGCGGGGCCACACTCCAGGACTACGAGCAGTACTTC,CASGATLQDYEQYF
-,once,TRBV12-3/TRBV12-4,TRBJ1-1,TGTGCCAGCAGCCACCGCGGTCAGGGTGAAGCTTTCTTT,CASSHRGQGEAFF
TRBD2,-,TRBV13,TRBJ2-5,TGTGCCAGCAGCTTTCCAGCGGGAGGGCTTCGGACCCAGTACTTC,CASSFPAGGLRTQYF
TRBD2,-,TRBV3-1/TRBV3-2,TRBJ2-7,TGTGCCAGCAGCCCTTCTCCGGCTAGCGGGTTGGCCTACGAGCAGTACTTC,CASSPSPASGLAYEQYF
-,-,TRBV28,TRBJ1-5,TGTGCCAGCAGGGAGAGCAATCAGCCCCAGCATTTT,CASRESNQPQHF
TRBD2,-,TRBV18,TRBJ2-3,TGTGCCAGCTCACCACCTAGCGGGAGTAAAGATACGCAGTATTTT,CASSPPSGSKDTQYF
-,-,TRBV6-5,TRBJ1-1,TGTGCCAGCAGTCCCCGGGACACGTACACTGAAGCTTTCTTT,CASSPRDTYTEAFF